The sequence of this T cell receptor (beta chain) was determined in a study of response to subunit inactivated influenza vaccine. TCRdb ran MiXCR on the RT-PCR reads and lists one entry per CDR3 protein. In the table there are about 170,000 distinct CDR3 sequences, approximately 12% of which are singletons. Trimming took 4 bases from V and 5 from J, leaving 13 bases between them. CDR3 size: 14 residues. Germline CDR1 reads LGHNA; CDR2 reads YSLEER. Study-wide results and caveats: There was a suggestion from the authors that each seasonal influenza vaccination recruits few new T cells.

As concerns this clonotype: Its antigen is unidentified.

This same sample was also part of a study on T cells expressing NK-cell markers. As that study records: UMI-tagged 5'RACE template switching yielded the TCR beta cDNA. The share of CD8+ T cells held by dominant NKG2C+ clonotypes was roughly 1.0-8% in roughly 6 donors. Once again these clonotypes came out on top in the CD3+CD56-NKG2C+ fraction of a handful of donors. Clones of NKG2C+ T cells that had expanded were of unclear HCMV specificity.

The chain has TRBV4-3 and TRBJ2-3; D is perhaps TRBD1 or TRBD2 (5 bases each). The receptor's source is a man in his fifties or sixties who received an inactivated influenza vaccine. The sequencing here drew on CD8+ T cells sorted from PBMCs, taken 12 days after vaccination. This CDR3 reads CASSLITGQDTQYF. In nucleotides, the CDR3 is TGCGCCAGCAGCCTAATCACGGGGCAAGATACGCAGTATTTT.